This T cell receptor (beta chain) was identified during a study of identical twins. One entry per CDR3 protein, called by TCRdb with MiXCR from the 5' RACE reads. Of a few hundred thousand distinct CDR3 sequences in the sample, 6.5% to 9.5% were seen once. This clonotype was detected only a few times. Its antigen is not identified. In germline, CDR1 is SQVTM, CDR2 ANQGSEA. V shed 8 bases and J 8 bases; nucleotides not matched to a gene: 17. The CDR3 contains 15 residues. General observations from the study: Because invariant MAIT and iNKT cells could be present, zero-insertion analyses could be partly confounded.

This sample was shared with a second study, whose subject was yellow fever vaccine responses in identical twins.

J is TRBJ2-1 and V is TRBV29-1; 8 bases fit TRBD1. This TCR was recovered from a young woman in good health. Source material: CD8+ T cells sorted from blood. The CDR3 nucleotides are TGCAGCTTTCAAAGAGGGGCAGGGGGCAGCGATGAGCAGTTCTTC. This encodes CSFQRGAGGSDEQFF.